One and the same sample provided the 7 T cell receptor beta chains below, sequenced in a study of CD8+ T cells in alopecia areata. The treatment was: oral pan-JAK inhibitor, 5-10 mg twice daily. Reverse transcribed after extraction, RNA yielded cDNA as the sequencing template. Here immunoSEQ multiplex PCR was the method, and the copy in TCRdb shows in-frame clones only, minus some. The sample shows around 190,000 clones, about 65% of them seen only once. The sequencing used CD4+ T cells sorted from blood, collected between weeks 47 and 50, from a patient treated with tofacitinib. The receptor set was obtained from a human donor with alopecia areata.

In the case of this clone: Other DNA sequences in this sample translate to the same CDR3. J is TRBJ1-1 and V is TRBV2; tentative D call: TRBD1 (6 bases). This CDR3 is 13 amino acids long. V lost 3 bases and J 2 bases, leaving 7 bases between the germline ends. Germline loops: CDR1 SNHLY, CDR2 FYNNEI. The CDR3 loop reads CASSDRGNTEAFF. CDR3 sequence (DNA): TGTGCCAGCAGTGACAGGGGTAACACTGAAGCTTTCTTT.

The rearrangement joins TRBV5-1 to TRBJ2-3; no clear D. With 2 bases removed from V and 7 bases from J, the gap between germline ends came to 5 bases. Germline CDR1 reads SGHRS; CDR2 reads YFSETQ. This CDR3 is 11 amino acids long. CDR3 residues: CASSLAYTQYF. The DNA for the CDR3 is TGCGCCAGCAGCTTAGCATATACGCAGTATTTT.

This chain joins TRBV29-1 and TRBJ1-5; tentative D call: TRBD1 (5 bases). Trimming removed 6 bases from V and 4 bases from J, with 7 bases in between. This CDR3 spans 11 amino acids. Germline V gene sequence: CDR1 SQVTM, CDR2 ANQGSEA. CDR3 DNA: TGCAGCGTCGGACATAATCAGCCCCAGCATTTT. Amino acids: CSVGHNQPQHF.

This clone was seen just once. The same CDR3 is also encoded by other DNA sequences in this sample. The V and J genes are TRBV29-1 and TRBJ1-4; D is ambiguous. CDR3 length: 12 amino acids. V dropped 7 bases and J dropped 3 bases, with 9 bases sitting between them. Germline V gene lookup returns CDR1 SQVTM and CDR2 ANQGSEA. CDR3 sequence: CSARTSNEKLFF. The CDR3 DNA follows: TGCAGCGCCAGAACATCTAATGAAAAACTGTTTTTT.

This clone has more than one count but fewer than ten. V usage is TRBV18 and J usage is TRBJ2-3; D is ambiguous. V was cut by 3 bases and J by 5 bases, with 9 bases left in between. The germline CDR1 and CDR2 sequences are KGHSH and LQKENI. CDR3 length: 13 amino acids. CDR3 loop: CASSPMEGDTQYF. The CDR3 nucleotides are TGTGCCAGCTCACCCATGGAAGGAGATACGCAGTATTTT.

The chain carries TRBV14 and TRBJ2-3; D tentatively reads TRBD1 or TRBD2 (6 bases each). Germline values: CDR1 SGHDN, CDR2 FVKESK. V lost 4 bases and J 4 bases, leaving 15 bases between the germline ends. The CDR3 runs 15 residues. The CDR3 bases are TGTGCCAGCAGCCTCGTTGTGGGGGGCCCAGATACGCAGTATTTT. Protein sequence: CASSLVVGGPDTQYF.

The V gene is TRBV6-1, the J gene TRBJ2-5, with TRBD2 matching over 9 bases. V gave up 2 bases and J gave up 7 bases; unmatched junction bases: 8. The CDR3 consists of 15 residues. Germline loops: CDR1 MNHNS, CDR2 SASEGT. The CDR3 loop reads CASSEPGLASGTQYF. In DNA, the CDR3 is TGTGCCAGCAGTGAACCGGGACTAGCCTCCGGGACCCAGTACTTC.